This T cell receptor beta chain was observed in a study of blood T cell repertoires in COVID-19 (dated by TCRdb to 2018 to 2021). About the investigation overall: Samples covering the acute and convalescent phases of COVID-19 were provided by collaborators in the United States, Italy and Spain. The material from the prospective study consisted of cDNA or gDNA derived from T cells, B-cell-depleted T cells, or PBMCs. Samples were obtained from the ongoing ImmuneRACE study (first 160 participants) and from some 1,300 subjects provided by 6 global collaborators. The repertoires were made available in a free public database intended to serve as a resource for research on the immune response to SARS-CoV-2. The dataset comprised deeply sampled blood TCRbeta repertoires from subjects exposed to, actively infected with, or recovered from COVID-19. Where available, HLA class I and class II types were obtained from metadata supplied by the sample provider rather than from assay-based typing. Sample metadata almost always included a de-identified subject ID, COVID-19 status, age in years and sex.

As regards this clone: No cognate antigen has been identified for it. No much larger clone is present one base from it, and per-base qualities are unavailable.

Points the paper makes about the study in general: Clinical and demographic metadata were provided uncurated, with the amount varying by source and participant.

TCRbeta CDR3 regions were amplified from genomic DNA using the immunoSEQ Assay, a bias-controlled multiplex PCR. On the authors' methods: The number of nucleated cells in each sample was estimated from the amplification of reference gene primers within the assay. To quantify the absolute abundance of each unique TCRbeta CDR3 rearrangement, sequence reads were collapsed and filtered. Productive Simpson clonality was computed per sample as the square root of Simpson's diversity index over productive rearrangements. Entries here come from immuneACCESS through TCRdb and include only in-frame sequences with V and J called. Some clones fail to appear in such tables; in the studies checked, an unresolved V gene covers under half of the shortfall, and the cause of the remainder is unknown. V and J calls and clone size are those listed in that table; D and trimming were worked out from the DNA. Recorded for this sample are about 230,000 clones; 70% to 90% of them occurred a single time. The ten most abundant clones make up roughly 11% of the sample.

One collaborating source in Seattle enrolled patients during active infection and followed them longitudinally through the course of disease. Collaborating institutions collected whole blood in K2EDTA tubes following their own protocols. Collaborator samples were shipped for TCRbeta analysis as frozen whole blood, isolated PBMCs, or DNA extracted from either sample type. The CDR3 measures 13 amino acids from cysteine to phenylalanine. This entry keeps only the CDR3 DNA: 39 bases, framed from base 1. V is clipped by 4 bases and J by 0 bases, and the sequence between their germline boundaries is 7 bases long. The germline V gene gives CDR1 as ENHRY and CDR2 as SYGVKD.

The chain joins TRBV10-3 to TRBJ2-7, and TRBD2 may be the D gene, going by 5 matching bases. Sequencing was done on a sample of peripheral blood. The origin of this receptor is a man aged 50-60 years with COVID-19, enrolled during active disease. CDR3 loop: CAISGRSSYEQYF. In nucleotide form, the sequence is TGTGCCATCAGTGGGAGGAGCTCCTACGAGCAGTACTTC.